The rows below give T cell receptor beta chains drawn from one sample of a study of post-analysis software for immune sequencing data. TCRdb re-analysed the PCR reads in MiXCR, keeping a single row per CDR3 protein. The data contain roughly 570,000 distinct CDR3 sequences, roughly 34% of them singletons. The sample was blood. The source of these receptors is a girl under 18 with multiple sclerosis. CDR3s include the opening cysteine and the closing phenylalanine or tryptophan. The order of the fields is CDR3 DNA, CDR3 protein, D gene, V gene, J gene, clone size. A D gene is named only where the DNA matches it firmly. Clone size is given for some rows only: seen once, a few or many times, or a class if the clone is expanded.

cdr3_nt: TGCGCCAGCAGCCAAGAGGGGACAGGGTTGGGCCAAGAGACCCAGTACTTC
cdr3_aa: CASSQEGTGLGQETQYF
d_call: TRBD1
v_call: TRBV4-1
j_call: TRBJ2-5
clone_size: few

cdr3_nt: TGCAGTGCTTACAGGGGATTAGGCTACACCTTC
cdr3_aa: CSAYRGLGYTF
d_call: TRBD1
v_call: TRBV20-1
j_call: TRBJ1-2
clone_size: -

cdr3_nt: TGTGCCAGCAGTCCCCAACAGGGCCGGTATGGCTACACCTTC
cdr3_aa: CASSPQQGRYGYTF
d_call: -
v_call: TRBV12-3/TRBV12-4
j_call: TRBJ1-2
clone_size: -

cdr3_nt: TGTGCCAGCTCGCCACAGGGAGGACACACTGAAGCTTTCTTT
cdr3_aa: CASSPQGGHTEAFF
d_call: -
v_call: TRBV18
j_call: TRBJ1-1
clone_size: -

cdr3_nt: TGCGCCAGCAGCTTGCGACAAGCGGGGGTCCAAGAGACCCAGTACTTC
cdr3_aa: CASSLRQAGVQETQYF
d_call: TRBD2
v_call: TRBV5-1
j_call: TRBJ2-5
clone_size: few

cdr3_nt: TGTGCCAGCAGCCAGAGACTAGCGGGGGGGCCGTCGGAACAGTTCTTC
cdr3_aa: CASSQRLAGGPSEQFF
d_call: TRBD2
v_call: TRBV14
j_call: TRBJ2-1
clone_size: few

cdr3_nt: TGTGCCAGCAGCGCTACAGGAGCTGGGGCCAACGTCCTGACTTTC
cdr3_aa: CASSATGAGANVLTF
d_call: -
v_call: TRBV3-1
j_call: TRBJ2-6
clone_size: -

cdr3_nt: TGCAGCGTCGTCCCCGGTCGAGAGACCCAGTACTTC
cdr3_aa: CSVVPGRETQYF
d_call: -
v_call: TRBV29-1
j_call: TRBJ2-5
clone_size: -

cdr3_nt: TGTGCCAGCAGCCAAGAAAAGGGGGCTGGGGATACGCAGTATTTT
cdr3_aa: CASSQEKGAGDTQYF
d_call: TRBD1
v_call: TRBV3-1
j_call: TRBJ2-3
clone_size: -

cdr3_nt: TGTGCCAGCAGCTTAGCGGCCAGAATCGCAGATACGCAGTATTTT
cdr3_aa: CASSLAARIADTQYF
d_call: -
v_call: TRBV11-2
j_call: TRBJ2-3
clone_size: -

cdr3_nt: TGTGCCAGCAGTCTTGGACAGCCTAACTATGGCTACACCTTC
cdr3_aa: CASSLGQPNYGYTF
d_call: -
v_call: TRBV12-3/TRBV12-4
j_call: TRBJ1-2
clone_size: few

cdr3_nt: TGTGCCAGCAAAAAGGGTACCAATGAGCAGTTCTTC
cdr3_aa: CASKKGTNEQFF
d_call: -
v_call: TRBV12-3/TRBV12-4
j_call: TRBJ2-1
clone_size: many

cdr3_nt: TGTGCCATCAGGGGCGGGGGTGGAGCAGATACGCAGTATTTT
cdr3_aa: CAIRGGGGADTQYF
d_call: TRBD2
v_call: TRBV10-3
j_call: TRBJ2-3
clone_size: -

cdr3_nt: TGTGCCAGCAGTTACTCGGTGAACACTGAAGCTTTCTTT
cdr3_aa: CASSYSVNTEAFF
d_call: -
v_call: TRBV6-5
j_call: TRBJ1-1
clone_size: -

cdr3_nt: TGTGCCATCGCTTCATCGGACGGGGCTAATTCACCCCTCCACTTT
cdr3_aa: CAIASSDGANSPLHF
d_call: -
v_call: TRBV10-3
j_call: TRBJ1-6
clone_size: few

cdr3_nt: TGTGCCAGCAGTTTAAGGCAGGGAAATGAAAAACTGTTTTTT
cdr3_aa: CASSLRQGNEKLFF
d_call: -
v_call: TRBV12-3/TRBV12-4
j_call: TRBJ1-4
clone_size: -

cdr3_nt: TGCAGCGTAGGGACGGGTTACGAGCAGTACTTC
cdr3_aa: CSVGTGYEQYF
d_call: -
v_call: TRBV29-1
j_call: TRBJ2-7
clone_size: -

cdr3_nt: TGTGCCACCAGTGATCACCGGACAGGGGGGATCGAGACCCAGTACTTC
cdr3_aa: CATSDHRTGGIETQYF
d_call: TRBD1
v_call: TRBV24-1
j_call: TRBJ2-5
clone_size: -

cdr3_nt: TGCAGTGCTAGAGGGCAGGGGGCAGGTATTAGGGATACTGAAGCTTTCTTT
cdr3_aa: CSARGQGAGIRDTEAFF
d_call: TRBD1
v_call: TRBV20-1
j_call: TRBJ1-1
clone_size: few

cdr3_nt: TGCGCCAGCAGCCCGGAACCCCTCAGCAATCAGCCCCAGCATTTT
cdr3_aa: CASSPEPLSNQPQHF
d_call: -
v_call: TRBV5-1
j_call: TRBJ1-5
clone_size: -

cdr3_nt: TGTGCCAGCGGCGGGGGGGGCGAGCAGTACTTC
cdr3_aa: CASGGGGEQYF
d_call: TRBD2
v_call: TRBV6-5
j_call: TRBJ2-7
clone_size: few

cdr3_nt: TGCAGTGCTTTCCCCTTGGGGGGAAATAGCAATCAGCCCCAGCATTTT
cdr3_aa: CSAFPLGGNSNQPQHF
d_call: -
v_call: TRBV20-1
j_call: TRBJ1-5
clone_size: once

cdr3_nt: TGTGCCAGCAGCCAAGATTACAGGGACAATGAGCAGTTCTTC
cdr3_aa: CASSQDYRDNEQFF
d_call: -
v_call: TRBV4-2
j_call: TRBJ2-1
clone_size: -

cdr3_nt: TGCAGCGGCAGACTAGTGTCCTACAATGAGCAGTTCTTC
cdr3_aa: CSGRLVSYNEQFF
d_call: -
v_call: TRBV29-1
j_call: TRBJ2-1
clone_size: few

cdr3_nt: TGTGCCAGCAGTTTAGGGGGGCGGAATGGCTACACCTTC
cdr3_aa: CASSLGGRNGYTF
d_call: -
v_call: TRBV27
j_call: TRBJ1-2
clone_size: few

cdr3_nt: TGCAGCGTTACGGGACAGGGAAATGAAAAACTGTTTTTT
cdr3_aa: CSVTGQGNEKLFF
d_call: TRBD1
v_call: TRBV29-1
j_call: TRBJ1-4
clone_size: few

cdr3_nt: TGCAGTGCTAGAGCCGGGCTGAACACTGAAGCTTTCTTT
cdr3_aa: CSARAGLNTEAFF
d_call: -
v_call: TRBV20-1
j_call: TRBJ1-1
clone_size: -

cdr3_nt: TGCAGCGTTGCTGTACCCTCCTACGAGCAGTACTTC
cdr3_aa: CSVAVPSYEQYF
d_call: -
v_call: TRBV29-1
j_call: TRBJ2-7
clone_size: -

cdr3_nt: TGTGCCAGCAGCTCTCCAGGTCCGGGCTACAATGAGCAGTTCTTC
cdr3_aa: CASSSPGPGYNEQFF
d_call: -
v_call: TRBV5-5
j_call: TRBJ2-1
clone_size: many

cdr3_nt: TGTGCCAGCAGCTTAGTGGGGGGGGCGGGGGCCACGGAGACCCAGTACTTC
cdr3_aa: CASSLVGGAGATETQYF
d_call: -
v_call: TRBV11-2
j_call: TRBJ2-5
clone_size: many

cdr3_nt: TGTGCCAGCAGTTTAGCGCTTTCCGATACAGGTCAGCCCCAGCATTTT
cdr3_aa: CASSLALSDTGQPQHF
d_call: -
v_call: TRBV12-3/TRBV12-4
j_call: TRBJ1-5
clone_size: -

cdr3_nt: TGCGCCAGCAGCTTGGAGACGCATAATTCACCCCTCCACTTT
cdr3_aa: CASSLETHNSPLHF
d_call: -
v_call: TRBV5-1
j_call: TRBJ1-6
clone_size: few